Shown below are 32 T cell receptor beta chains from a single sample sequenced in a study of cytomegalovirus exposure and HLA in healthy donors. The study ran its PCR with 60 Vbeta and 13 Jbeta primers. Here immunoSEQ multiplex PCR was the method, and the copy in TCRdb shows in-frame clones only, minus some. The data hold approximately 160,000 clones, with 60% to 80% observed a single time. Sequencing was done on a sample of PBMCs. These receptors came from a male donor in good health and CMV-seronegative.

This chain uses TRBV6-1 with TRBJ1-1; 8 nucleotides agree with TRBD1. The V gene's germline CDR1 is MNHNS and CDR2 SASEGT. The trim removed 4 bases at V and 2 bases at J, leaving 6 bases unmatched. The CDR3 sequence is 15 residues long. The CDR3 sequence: CASSGRQGTNTEAFF. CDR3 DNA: TGTGCCAGCAGTGGAAGACAGGGGACAAACACTGAAGCTTTCTTT.

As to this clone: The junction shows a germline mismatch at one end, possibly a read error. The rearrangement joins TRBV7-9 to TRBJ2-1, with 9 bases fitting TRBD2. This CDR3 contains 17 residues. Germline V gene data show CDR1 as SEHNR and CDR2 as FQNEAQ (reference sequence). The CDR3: CSSSLVLAGSSYNEQFF. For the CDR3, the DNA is TGTTCCAGCAGCTTAGTACTAGCGGGCAGCTCCTACAATGAGCAGTTCTTC.

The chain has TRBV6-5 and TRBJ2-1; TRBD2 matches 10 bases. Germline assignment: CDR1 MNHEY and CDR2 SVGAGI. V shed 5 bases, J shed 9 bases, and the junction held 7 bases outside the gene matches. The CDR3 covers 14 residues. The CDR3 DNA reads TGTGCCAGCAGTGCACCGGGACTAGCGATTGAGCAGTTCTTC. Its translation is CASSAPGLAIEQFF.

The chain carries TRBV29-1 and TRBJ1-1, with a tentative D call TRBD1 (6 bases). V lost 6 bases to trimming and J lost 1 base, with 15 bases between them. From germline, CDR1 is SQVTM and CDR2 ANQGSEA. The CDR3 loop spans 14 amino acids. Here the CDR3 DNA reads TGCAGCGTCCACCAGGGCAGGGGGAACACTGAAGCTTTCTTT. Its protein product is CSVHQGRGNTEAFF. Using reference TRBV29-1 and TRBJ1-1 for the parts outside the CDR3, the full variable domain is SAVISQKPSRDICQRGTSLTIQCQVDSQVTMMFWYRQQPGQSLTLIATANQGSEATYESGFVIDKFPISRPNLTFSTLTVSNMSPEDSSIYLCSVHQGRGNTEAFFGQGTRLTVV.

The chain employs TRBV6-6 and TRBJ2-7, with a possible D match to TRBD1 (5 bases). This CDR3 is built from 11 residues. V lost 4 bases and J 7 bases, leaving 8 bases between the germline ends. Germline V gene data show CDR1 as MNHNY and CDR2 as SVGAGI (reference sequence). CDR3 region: CASSSKGEQYF. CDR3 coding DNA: TGTGCCAGCAGTTCTAAGGGGGAGCAGTACTTC.

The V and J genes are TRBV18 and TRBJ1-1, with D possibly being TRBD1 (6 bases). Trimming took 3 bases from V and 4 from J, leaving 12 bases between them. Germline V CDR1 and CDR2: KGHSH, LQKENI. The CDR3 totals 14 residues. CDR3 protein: CASSPQGQSTEAFF. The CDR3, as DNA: TGTGCCAGCTCACCTCAGGGGCAGAGCACTGAAGCTTTCTTT.

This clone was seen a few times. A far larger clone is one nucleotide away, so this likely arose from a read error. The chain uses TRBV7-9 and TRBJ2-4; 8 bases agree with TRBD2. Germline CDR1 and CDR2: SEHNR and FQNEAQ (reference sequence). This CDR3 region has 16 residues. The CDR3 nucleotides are TGTTCCAGCAGCCCCGGGGGCGGGGGGCGAAGAGACATTCAGTACTTC. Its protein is CSSSPGGGGRRDIQYF.

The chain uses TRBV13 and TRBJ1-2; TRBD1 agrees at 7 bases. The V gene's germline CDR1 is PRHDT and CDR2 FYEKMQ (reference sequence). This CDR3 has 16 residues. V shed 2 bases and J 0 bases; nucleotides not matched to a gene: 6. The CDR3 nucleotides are TGTGCCAGCAGCTTATACGGGACAGTGTCTAACTATGGCTACACCTTC. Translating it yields CASSLYGTVSNYGYTF.

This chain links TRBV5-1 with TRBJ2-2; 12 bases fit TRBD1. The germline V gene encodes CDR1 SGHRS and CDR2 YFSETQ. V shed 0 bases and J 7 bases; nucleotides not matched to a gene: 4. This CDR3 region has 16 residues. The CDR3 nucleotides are TGCGCCAGCAGCTTGGTGGGACAGGGGGCTATCGGGGAGCTGTTTTTT. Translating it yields CASSLVGQGAIGELFF.

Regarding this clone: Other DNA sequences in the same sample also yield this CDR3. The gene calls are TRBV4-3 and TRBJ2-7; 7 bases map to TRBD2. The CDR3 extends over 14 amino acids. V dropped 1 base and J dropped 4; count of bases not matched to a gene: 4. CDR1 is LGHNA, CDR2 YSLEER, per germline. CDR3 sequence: CASSQGEGRYEQYF. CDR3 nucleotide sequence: TGCGCCAGCAGCCAAGGGGAGGGGAGATACGAGCAGTACTTC.

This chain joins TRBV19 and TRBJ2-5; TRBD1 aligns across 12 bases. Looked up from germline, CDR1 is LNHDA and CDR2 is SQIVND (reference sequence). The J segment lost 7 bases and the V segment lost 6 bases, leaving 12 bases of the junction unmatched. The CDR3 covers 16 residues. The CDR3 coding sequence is TGTGCCAGTAGGACCGCCGGGACAGGGGGCGAAGGGACCCAGTACTTC. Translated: CASRTAGTGGEGTQYF. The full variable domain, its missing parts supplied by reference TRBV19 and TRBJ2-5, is DGGITQSPKYLFRKEGQNVTLSCEQNLNHDAMYWYRQDPGQGLRLIYYSQIVNDFQKGDIAEGYSVSREKKESFPLTVTSAQKNPTAFYLCASRTAGTGGEGTQYFGPGTRLLVL.

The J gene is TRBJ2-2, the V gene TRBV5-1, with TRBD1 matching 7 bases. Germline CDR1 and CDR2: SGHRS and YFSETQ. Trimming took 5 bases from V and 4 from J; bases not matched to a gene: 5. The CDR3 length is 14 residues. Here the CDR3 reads CASRDRAVTGELFF. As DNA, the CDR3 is TGCGCCAGCAGAGACAGGGCGGTCACCGGGGAGCTGTTTTTT.

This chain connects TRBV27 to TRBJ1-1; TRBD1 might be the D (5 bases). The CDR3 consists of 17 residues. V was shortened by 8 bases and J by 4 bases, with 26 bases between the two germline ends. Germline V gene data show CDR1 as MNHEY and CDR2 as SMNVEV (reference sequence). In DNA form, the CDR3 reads TGTGCCAGCTCATCTGGGCCGGCTGAACTGGGGGGCACTGAAGCTTTCTTT. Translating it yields CASSSGPAELGGTEAFF.

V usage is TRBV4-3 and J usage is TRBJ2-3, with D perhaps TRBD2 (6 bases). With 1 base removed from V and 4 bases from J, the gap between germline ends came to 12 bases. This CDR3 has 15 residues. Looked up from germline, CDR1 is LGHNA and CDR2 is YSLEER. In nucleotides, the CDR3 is TGCGCCAGCAGCCAAGCGGGAGAGCAGTCAGATACGCAGTATTTT. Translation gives CASSQAGEQSDTQYF.

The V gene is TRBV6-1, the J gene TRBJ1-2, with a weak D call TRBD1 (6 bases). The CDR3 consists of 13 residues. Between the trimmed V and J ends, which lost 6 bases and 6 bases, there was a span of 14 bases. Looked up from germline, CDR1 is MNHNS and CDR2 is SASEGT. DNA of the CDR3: TGTGCCAGCAGGCAGGGGCTACAAGATGGCTACACCTTC. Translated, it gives CASRQGLQDGYTF.

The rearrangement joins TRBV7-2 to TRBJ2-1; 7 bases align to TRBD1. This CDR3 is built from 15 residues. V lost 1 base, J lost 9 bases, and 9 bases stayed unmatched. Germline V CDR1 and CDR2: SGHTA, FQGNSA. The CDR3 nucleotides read TGTGCCAGCAGCTTAGGGGACAGATTGACCGGTGAGCAGTTCTTC. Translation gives CASSLGDRLTGEQFF.

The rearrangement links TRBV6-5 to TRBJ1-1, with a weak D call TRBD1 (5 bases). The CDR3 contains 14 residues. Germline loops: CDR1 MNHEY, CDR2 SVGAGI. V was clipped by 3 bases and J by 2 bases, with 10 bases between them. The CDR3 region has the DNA TGTGCCAGCAGTTATTGGGGGGAAAACACTGAAGCTTTCTTT. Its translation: CASSYWGENTEAFF.

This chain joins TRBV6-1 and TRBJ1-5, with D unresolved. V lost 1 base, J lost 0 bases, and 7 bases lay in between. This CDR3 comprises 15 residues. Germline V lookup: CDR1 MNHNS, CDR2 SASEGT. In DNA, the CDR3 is TGTGCCAGCAGTGAAGGGCCAGATAGCAATCAGCCCCAGCATTTT. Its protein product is CASSEGPDSNQPQHF.

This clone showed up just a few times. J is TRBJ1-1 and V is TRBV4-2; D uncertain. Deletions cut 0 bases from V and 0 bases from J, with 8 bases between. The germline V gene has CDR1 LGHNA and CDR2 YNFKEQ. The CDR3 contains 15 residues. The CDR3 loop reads CASSQESWLNTEAFF. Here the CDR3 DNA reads TGTGCCAGCAGCCAAGAGTCTTGGCTGAACACTGAAGCTTTCTTT.

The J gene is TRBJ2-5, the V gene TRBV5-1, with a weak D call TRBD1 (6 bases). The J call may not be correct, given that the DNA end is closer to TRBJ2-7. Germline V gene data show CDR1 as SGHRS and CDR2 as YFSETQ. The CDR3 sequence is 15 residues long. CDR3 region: CASSSSAGRGDEQYF. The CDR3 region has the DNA TGCGCCAGCAGCTCCAGTGCTGGCAGGGGTGACGAGCAGTACTTC.

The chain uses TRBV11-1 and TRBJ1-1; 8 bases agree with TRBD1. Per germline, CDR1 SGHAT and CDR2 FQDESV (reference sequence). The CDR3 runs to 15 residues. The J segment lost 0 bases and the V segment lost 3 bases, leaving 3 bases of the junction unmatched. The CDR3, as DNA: TGTGCCAGCAGCTTCCAGGGGGCAGTGAACACTGAAGCTTTCTTT. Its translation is CASSFQGAVNTEAFF.

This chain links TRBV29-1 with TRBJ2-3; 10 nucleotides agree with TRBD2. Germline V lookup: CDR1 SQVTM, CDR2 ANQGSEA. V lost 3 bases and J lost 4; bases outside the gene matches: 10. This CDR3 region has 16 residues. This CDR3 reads CSVDGGAGGPPDTQYF. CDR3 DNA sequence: TGCAGCGTTGACGGAGGAGCGGGGGGGCCGCCAGATACGCAGTATTTT.

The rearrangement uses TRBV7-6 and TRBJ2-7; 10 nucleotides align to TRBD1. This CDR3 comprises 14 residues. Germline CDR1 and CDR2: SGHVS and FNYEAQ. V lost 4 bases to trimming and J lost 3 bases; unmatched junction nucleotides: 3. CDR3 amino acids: CASSSRDRGYEQYF. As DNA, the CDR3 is TGTGCCAGCAGCTCCAGGGACAGGGGCTACGAGCAGTACTTC.

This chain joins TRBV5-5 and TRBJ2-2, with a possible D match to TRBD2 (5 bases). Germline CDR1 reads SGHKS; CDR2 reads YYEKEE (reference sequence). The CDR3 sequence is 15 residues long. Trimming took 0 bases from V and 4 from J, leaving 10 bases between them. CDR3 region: CASSLVGSGTGELFF. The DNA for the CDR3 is TGTGCCAGCAGCTTGGTGGGGAGCGGCACCGGGGAGCTGTTTTTT.

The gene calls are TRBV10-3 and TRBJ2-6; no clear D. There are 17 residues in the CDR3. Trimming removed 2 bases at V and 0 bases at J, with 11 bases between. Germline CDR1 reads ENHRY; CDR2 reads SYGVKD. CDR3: CAISEKELRSGANVLTF. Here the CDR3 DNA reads TGTGCCATCAGTGAGAAGGAGCTTCGCTCTGGGGCCAACGTCCTGACTTTC.

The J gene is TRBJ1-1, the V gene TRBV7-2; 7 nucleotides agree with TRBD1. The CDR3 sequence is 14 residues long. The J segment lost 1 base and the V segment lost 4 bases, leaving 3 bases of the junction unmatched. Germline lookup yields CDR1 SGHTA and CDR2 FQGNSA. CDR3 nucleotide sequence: TGTGCCAGCAGCTACAGGGGAGGGAACACTGAAGCTTTCTTT. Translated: CASSYRGGNTEAFF.

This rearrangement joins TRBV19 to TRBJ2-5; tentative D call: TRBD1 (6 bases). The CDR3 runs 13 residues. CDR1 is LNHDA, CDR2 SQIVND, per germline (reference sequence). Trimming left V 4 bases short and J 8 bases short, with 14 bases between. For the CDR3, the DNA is TGTGCCAGTAGTAACAGGGCCCAAGGCACCCAGTACTTC. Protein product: CASSNRAQGTQYF.

The CDR3 region has the DNA TGTGCCAGTTCATTTGGACAGCCGTATGGCTACACCTTC. Its protein is CASSFGQPYGYTF. The V and J genes are TRBV7-2 and TRBJ1-2, with D perhaps TRBD1 (6 bases). Per germline, CDR1 SGHTA and CDR2 FQGNSA. V was cut by 9 bases and J by 5 bases, with 16 bases left in between. CDR3 length equals 13 residues.

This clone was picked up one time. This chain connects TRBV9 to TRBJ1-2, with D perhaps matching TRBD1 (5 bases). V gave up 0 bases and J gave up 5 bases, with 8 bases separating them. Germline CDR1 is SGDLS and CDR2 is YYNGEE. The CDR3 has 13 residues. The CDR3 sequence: CASSVGGSYGYTF. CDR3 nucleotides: TGTGCCAGCAGCGTAGGGGGCAGTTATGGCTACACCTTC.

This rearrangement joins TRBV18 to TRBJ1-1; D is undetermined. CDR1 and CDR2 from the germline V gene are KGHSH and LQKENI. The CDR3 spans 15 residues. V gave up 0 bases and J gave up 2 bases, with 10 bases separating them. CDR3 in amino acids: CASSPPRSVNTEAFF. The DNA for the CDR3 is TGTGCCAGCTCACCACCGAGGTCAGTTAACACTGAAGCTTTCTTT.

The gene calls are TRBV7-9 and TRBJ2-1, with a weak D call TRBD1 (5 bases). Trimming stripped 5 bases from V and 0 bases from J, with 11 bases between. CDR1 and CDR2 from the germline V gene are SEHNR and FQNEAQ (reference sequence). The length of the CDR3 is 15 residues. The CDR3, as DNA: TGTGCCAGCAGCCGGACAAGCAGCTCCTACAATGAGCAGTTCTTC. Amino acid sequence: CASSRTSSSYNEQFF.

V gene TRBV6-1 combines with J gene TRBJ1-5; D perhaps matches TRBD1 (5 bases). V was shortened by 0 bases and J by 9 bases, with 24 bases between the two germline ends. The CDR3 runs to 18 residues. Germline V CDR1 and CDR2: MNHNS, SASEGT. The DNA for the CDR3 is TGTGCCAGCAGTGAAGCTAGAAGGGGTGATATCAGTAGACGGCCCCAGCATTTT. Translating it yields CASSEARRGDISRRPQHF.